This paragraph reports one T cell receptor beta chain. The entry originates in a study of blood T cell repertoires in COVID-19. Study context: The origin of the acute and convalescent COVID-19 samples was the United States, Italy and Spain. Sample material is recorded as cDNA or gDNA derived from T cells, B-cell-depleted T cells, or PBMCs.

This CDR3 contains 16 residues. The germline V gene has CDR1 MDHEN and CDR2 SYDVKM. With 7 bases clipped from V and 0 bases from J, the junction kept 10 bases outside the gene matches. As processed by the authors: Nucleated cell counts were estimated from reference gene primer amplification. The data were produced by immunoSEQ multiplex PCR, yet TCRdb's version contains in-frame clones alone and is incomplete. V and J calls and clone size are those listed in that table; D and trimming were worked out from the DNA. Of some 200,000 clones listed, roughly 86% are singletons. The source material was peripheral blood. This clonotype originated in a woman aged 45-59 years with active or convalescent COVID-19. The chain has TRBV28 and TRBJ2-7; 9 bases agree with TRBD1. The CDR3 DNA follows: TGTGCCAGCATCCAAGGGGGGACAGGGAGCTCCTACGAGCAGTACTTC. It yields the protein CASIQGGTGSSYEQYF. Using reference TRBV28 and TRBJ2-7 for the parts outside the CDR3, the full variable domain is DVKVTQSSRYLVKRTGEKVFLECVQDMDHENMFWYRQDPGLGLRLIYFSYDVKMKEKGDIPEGYSVSREKKERFSLILESASTNQTSMYLCASIQGGTGSSYEQYFGPGTRLTVT.